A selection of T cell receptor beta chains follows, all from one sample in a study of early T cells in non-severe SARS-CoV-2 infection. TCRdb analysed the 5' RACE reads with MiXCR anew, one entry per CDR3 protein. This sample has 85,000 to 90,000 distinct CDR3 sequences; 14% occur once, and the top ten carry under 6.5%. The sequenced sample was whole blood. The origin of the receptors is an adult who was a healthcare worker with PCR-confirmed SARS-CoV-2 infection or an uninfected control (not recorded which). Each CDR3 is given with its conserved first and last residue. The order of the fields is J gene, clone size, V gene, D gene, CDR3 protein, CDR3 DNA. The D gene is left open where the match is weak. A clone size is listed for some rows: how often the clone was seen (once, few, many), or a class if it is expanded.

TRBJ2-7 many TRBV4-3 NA CASSQGLEAYEQYF TGCGCCAGCAGCCAAGGGTTGGAAGCCTACGAGCAGTACTTC
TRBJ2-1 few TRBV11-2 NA CASSFLQIYNEQFF TGTGCCAGCAGCTTCTTACAGATATACAATGAGCAGTTCTTC
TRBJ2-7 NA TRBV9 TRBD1 CASSVDRGPYEQYF TGTGCCAGCAGCGTAGACAGGGGGCCATACGAGCAGTACTTC
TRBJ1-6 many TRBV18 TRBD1 CASSQGQRNSPLHF TGTGCCAGCTCGCAGGGACAGCGTAATTCACCCCTCCACTTT
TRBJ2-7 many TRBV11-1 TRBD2 CASSRRTSGASYEQYF TGTGCCAGCAGCCGAAGGACTAGCGGGGCTTCCTACGAGCAGTACTTC
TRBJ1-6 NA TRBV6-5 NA CASSLIGLRRGNSPLHF TGTGCCAGCAGTTTGATAGGACTGCGAAGGGGGAATTCACCCCTCCACTTT
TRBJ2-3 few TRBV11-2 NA CASSLGVGDTQYF TGTGCCAGCAGCTTAGGAGTCGGAGATACGCAGTATTTT
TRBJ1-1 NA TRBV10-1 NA CASSDGLWGVDTEAFF TGCGCCAGCAGTGACGGACTATGGGGGGTGGACACTGAAGCTTTCTTT
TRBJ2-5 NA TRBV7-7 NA CASSLVRQGTQYF TGTGCTAGCAGCTTAGTCAGGCAAGGGACCCAGTACTTC
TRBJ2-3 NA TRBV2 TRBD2 CASRRPRTSGGEFTDTQYF TGTGCCAGCAGAAGACCCAGGACTAGCGGGGGGGAATTCACAGATACGCAGTATTTT
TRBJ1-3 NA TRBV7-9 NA CASIVREDGNTIYF TGTGCCAGCATCGTGAGGGAAGATGGAAACACCATATATTTT
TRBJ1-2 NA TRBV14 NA CASSPLGDSYYGYTF TGTGCCAGCAGCCCCCTGGGCGACAGCTACTATGGCTACACCTTC
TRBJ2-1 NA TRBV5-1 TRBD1 CASSLGQGAKMNEQFF TGCGCCAGCAGCTTGGGGCAGGGGGCGAAAATGAATGAGCAGTTCTTC
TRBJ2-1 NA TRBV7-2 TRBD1 CASSLTGFGEQFF TGTGCCAGCAGCCTGACAGGGTTCGGTGAGCAGTTCTTC
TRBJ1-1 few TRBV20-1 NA CSAEDMNTEAFF TGCAGTGCTGAAGACATGAACACTGAAGCTTTCTTT
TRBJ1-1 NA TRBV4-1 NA CASSQATAPNTEAFF TGCGCCAGCAGCCAAGCAACGGCACCCAACACTGAAGCTTTCTTT
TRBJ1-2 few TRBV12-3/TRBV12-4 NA CASSFGTARGYGYTF TGTGCCAGCAGCTTTGGGACCGCCCGGGGCTATGGCTACACCTTC
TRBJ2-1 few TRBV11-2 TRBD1 CASSLSGTGMNEQFF TGTGCCAGCAGCTTGTCCGGGACAGGGATGAATGAGCAGTTCTTC